The text below deals with one TCR beta chain. Antigen unknown. The junction shows a germline mismatch at one end, possibly a read error. The sample is drawn from a study of tumor-infiltrating lymphocytes in glioblastoma multiforme. Study outcomes and limitations: Just one glioblastoma patient contributed to the TCR-mutation comparison.

TCRB libraries came from RNA via three nested multiplex PCR rounds. Input was approximately 0.48 ug total RNA, reverse-transcribed with a C-beta primer. Via MiXCR, TCRdb re-called the multiplex PCR reads, giving one row per CDR3 protein. The sample lists roughly 10,000 distinct CDR3 sequences; just over 65% were seen once. The CDR3 runs to 14 residues. This TCR was sampled from a male donor with glioblastoma. This chain joins TRBV12-3 or TRBV12-4 and TRBJ1-5; TRBD1 might be the D (6 bases). Specimen: brain tumor tissue. This CDR3 is CASRLTGNNQPQHF. CDR3 nucleotide sequence: TGTGCCAGCCGTTTAACAGGGAACAATCAGCCCCAGCATTTT.